This T cell receptor (beta chain) was retrieved from a study of blood T cell repertoires in COVID-19 (TCRdb year 2020). With regard to the full study: Samples from collaborators originated in the United States, Italy and Spain and spanned both the acute and convalescent phases of COVID-19. The material from the prospective study consisted of cDNA or gDNA derived from T cells, B-cell-depleted T cells, or PBMCs. The dataset comprised deeply sampled blood TCRbeta repertoires from subjects exposed to, actively infected with, or recovered from COVID-19. The repertoires were made available in a free public database intended to serve as a resource for research on the immune response to SARS-CoV-2. Samples came from the ongoing ImmuneRACE study (first 160 participants) plus 1,254 subjects from 6 global collaborators. The sample metadata nearly always contained a de-identified subject ID, COVID-19 status, age in years and sex. Where HLA class I and class II types were available, the types were taken from metadata supplied by the sample provider, not from assay-based typing. What the work shows at the level of the full study, not this receptor alone: The amount of clinical and demographic metadata varied by source and participant and was provided uncurated.

Via the germline V gene (reference sequence), CDR1 is LNHNV and CDR2 YYDKDF. V lost 5 bases and J lost 5 bases, and the count of bases not matched to a germline gene is 3. The CDR3 spans 13 residues, from the cysteine through the phenylalanine. CDR3 DNA only is kept here, 39 bases in frame from base 1. Collaborating institutions collected whole blood in K2EDTA tubes following their own protocols. For TCRbeta analysis, collaborators shipped samples in one of three forms: frozen whole blood, isolated PBMCs, or DNA extracted from either of those sample types. The immunoSEQ Assay, a bias-controlled multiplex PCR, was used to amplify TCRbeta CDR3 regions from genomic DNA. Regarding the original processing steps: The number of nucleated cells in each sample was estimated from the amplification of reference gene primers within the assay. To quantify the absolute abundance of each unique TCRbeta CDR3 rearrangement, sequence reads were collapsed and filtered. For each sample, productive Simpson clonality was calculated by taking the square root of Simpson's diversity index across productive rearrangements. Not all clones reach the TCRdb copy of this immuneACCESS table, which keeps in-frame sequences only. Checked studies attribute under half of the gap to unresolved V genes and leave the rest unexplained. V and J calls and clone size come straight from that table; D and trimming were deduced from the DNA. A total of about 20,000 clones appear in this sample, more than 70% of them only once. The ten largest clones take up 6% of the sample.

Turning to this clone: The antigen this receptor binds is unknown. Per-base quality was not reported, and no clone a single base away is much larger than it.

The sequence was collected from a human donor in a cohort sampled during active COVID-19. Sequenced sample: peripheral blood. This chain is built from TRBV15 and TRBJ2-1, with 7 bases aligning to TRBD2. The DNA sequence is as follows: TGTGCCACCAGCTCGCGGGAGAACAATGAGCAGTTCTTC. This encodes CATSSRENNEQFF. Where the CDR3 stops, the reference TRBV15 and TRBJ2-1 genes take over; the full variable domain is DAMVIQNPRYQVTQFGKPVTLSCSQTLNHNVMYWYQQKSSQAPKLLFHYYDKDFNNEADTPDNFQSRRPNTSFCFLDIRSPGLGDTAMYLCATSSRENNEQFFGPGTRLTVL.